The 23 T cell receptor beta chains given below trace back to one sample, sequenced in a study of T cells in Graves' hyperthyroidism and ophthalmopathy. Using RNA transcripts as the source, TCR beta CDR3 regions were amplified. The HTBI primer set served for first-round RT-PCR of the TCR CDR3. TCRdb ran MiXCR on the multiplex PCR reads and lists one entry per CDR3 protein. This table holds some 300,000 distinct CDR3 sequences, about 15% found once. What was sequenced was blood. These receptors all come from a young man with Graves' hyperthyroidism.

The table lists this clonotype with many counts. The chain combines TRBV11-2 with TRBJ2-3; no definite D call. CDR1 and CDR2 from the germline V gene are SGHAT and FQNNGV. The germline V and J ends were trimmed by 5 bases and 0 bases, with 12 bases remaining between them. The CDR3 spans 15 residues. CDR3 sequence reads: CASSLSLSSTDTQYF. DNA for the CDR3: TGTGCCAGCAGCCTCTCGCTGTCTAGCACAGATACGCAGTATTTT.

The V and J genes are TRBV20-1 and TRBJ2-1, with 8 bases fitting TRBD2. The CDR3 contains 15 residues. Germline assignment: CDR1 DFQATT and CDR2 SNEGSKA (reference sequence). The CDR3 sequence is CSGREGREVVNEQFF. The CDR3 DNA reads TGCAGCGGCCGTGAAGGGCGGGAGGTAGTCAATGAGCAGTTCTTC.

This clonotype was counted ten times or more. The chain is built from TRBV2 and TRBJ2-4, with 10 nucleotides matching TRBD2. Germline lookup yields CDR1 SNHLY and CDR2 FYNNEI. V lost 0 bases, J lost 0 bases, and 5 bases stayed unmatched. This CDR3 has 18 residues. CDR3 amino acids: CASSEAPSGRGAKNIQYF. CDR3 coding DNA: TGTGCCAGCAGTGAAGCGCCTAGCGGGAGAGGAGCCAAAAACATTCAGTACTTC.

This clonotype was observed a few times. This may come from a read error, since a much larger clone is one base off. The chain combines TRBV28 with TRBJ1-1, with TRBD1 matching over 7 bases. Germline-derived CDR1 and CDR2 are MDHEN and SYDVKM. V was pared by 9 bases and J by 3 bases, with 13 bases of the junction left unmatched. This CDR3 has 15 amino acids. The DNA for the CDR3 is TGTGCCAGTACAAGACAGGGCCGGTGGGACACTGAAGCTTTCTTT. Encoded protein: CASTRQGRWDTEAFF.

A few counts support this clonotype. This chain connects TRBV20-1 to TRBJ2-1, with TRBD1 identical over 8 bases. This CDR3 is 11 amino acids long. The germline V gene has CDR1 DFQATT and CDR2 SNEGSKA (reference sequence). V lost 4 bases, J lost 10 bases, and 3 bases stayed unmatched. CDR3 coding DNA: TGCAGTGCTACCCGGACAGGGGAGCAGTTCTTC. Amino acid sequence: CSATRTGEQFF.

This chain joins TRBV6-6 and TRBJ2-4, with TRBD1 matching over 8 bases. V was clipped by 2 bases and J by 1 base; unmatched bases: 1. The germline V gene encodes CDR1 MNHNY and CDR2 SVGAGI (reference sequence). The CDR3 is 15 amino acids. The CDR3 loop is CASSYRDRAKNIQYF. CDR3 DNA: TGTGCCAGCAGTTACCGGGACAGGGCCAAAAACATTCAGTACTTC.

This clonotype was picked up many times. The chain recombines TRBV18 with TRBJ2-7; tentatively, D is TRBD1 (6 bases). There are 14 residues in the CDR3. Trimming took 5 bases from V and 0 from J, leaving 11 bases between them. CDR1 KGHSH and CDR2 LQKENI come from the germline V gene. CDR3 nucleotide sequence: TGTGCCAGCTCATCCCGACAGGTCTCCTACGAGCAGTACTTC. This sequence encodes CASSSRQVSYEQYF.

At least ten counts were recorded for this clonotype. The genes are TRBV6-1 and TRBJ1-2; perhaps TRBD1 as D (6 bases). V lost 5 bases and J 4 bases, leaving 14 bases between the germline ends. CDR3 size: 14 residues. The germline V gene has CDR1 MNHNS and CDR2 SASEGT. The CDR3 here is CASSSTGGGYGYTF. The CDR3 DNA follows: TGTGCCAGCAGTTCTACGGGAGGGGGCTATGGCTACACCTTC.

A few counts support this clonotype. The J gene is TRBJ2-5, the V gene TRBV7-6; tentatively, D is TRBD1 (6 bases). Germline V gene data show CDR1 as SGHVS and CDR2 as FNYEAQ. CDR3 size: 17 residues. The V end was cut by 1 base, the J end by 5 bases, with 20 bases between. The CDR3 DNA follows: TGTGCCAGCAGCTTAGGATTCAGGGGCGTTCGCGGGGAGACCCAGTACTTC. Translating it yields CASSLGFRGVRGETQYF.

This clonotype was counted at least ten times. V usage is TRBV5-6 and J usage is TRBJ1-1; D is unclear. Trimming shortened V by 2 bases and J by 11 bases, and 10 bases separated the two germline ends. CDR1 and CDR2 from the germline V gene are SGHDT and YYEEEE. CDR3 size: 11 residues. The CDR3 protein is CASSFGEGAFF. CDR3 in DNA: TGTGCCAGCAGCTTTGGAGAGGGCGCTTTCTTT.

This clonotype was recorded at least ten times. V and J are TRBV5-6 and TRBJ2-5; D gene ambiguous. Trimming took 3 bases from V and 3 from J, leaving 6 bases between them. There are 12 residues in the CDR3. Germline CDR1 is SGHDT and CDR2 is YYEEEE. CDR3: CASSWQKETQYF. The CDR3 DNA follows: TGTGCCAGCAGCTGGCAAAAAGAGACCCAGTACTTC.

This clonotype was seen at least ten times. The chain has TRBV12-3 or TRBV12-4 and TRBJ2-7; D is uncertain. This CDR3 is 15 amino acids long. V gave up 5 bases and J gave up 2 bases, with 16 bases separating them. The CDR3 bases are TGTGCCAGCAGTCCCCCCGGCCTAAACGCCTACGAGCAGTACTTC. Protein sequence: CASSPPGLNAYEQYF.

V usage is TRBV19 and J usage is TRBJ2-1, with D possibly matching TRBD2 (6 bases). Germline V gene lookup returns CDR1 LNHDA and CDR2 SQIVND (reference sequence). V lost 3 bases and J lost 7, with 13 bases in between. CDR3 length: 14 amino acids. CDR3 sequence reads: CASSIRGTENEQFF. CDR3 bases: TGTGCCAGTAGTATTCGGGGGACCGAGAATGAGCAGTTCTTC.

The chain is built from TRBV5-5 and TRBJ1-5, with D unresolved. CDR1 is SGHKS and CDR2 is YYEKEE in the germline V gene (reference sequence). This CDR3 has 14 residues. Between the trimmed V and J ends, which lost 0 bases and 4 bases, there was a span of 8 bases. CDR3 protein: CASSLEQINQPQHF. The CDR3 DNA follows: TGTGCCAGCAGCTTGGAACAGATAAATCAGCCCCAGCATTTT.

Ten or more counts support this clonotype. The V and J genes are TRBV28 and TRBJ2-1, with 8 bases that match TRBD2. V shed 3 bases and J 5 bases; nucleotides not matched to a gene: 9. Germline V gives CDR1 MDHEN, CDR2 SYDVKM. This CDR3 comprises 16 residues. CDR3 sequence (DNA): TGTGCCAGCAGTTTCCCGACCGGGACTAGGGACAATGAGCAGTTCTTC. Its protein product is CASSFPTGTRDNEQFF.

The chain recombines TRBV3-1 with TRBJ1-2; TRBD1 is a possible D gene (5 bases). Germline V gene lookup returns CDR1 LGHDT and CDR2 YNNKEL (reference sequence). CDR3 length: 14 amino acids. The V end was cut by 1 base, the J end by 3 bases, with 9 bases between. The CDR3 sequence is CASSQGVGDYGYTF. For the CDR3, the DNA is TGTGCCAGCAGCCAAGGGGTAGGGGACTATGGCTACACCTTC.

This clonotype was seen many times. The CDR3 spells CASSQSQGGESPLHF. The CDR3 bases are TGTGCCAGCAGCCAAAGTCAGGGAGGGGAATCACCCCTCCACTTT. The chain recombines TRBV3-1 with TRBJ1-6, with D possibly being TRBD1 (5 bases). V shed 2 bases and J shed 10 bases, with 15 bases lying between them. The CDR3 extends over 15 amino acids. Germline V gene lookup returns CDR1 LGHDT and CDR2 YNNKEL (reference sequence).

The table lists this clonotype with many counts. This rearrangement joins TRBV6-1 to TRBJ2-1; 10 nucleotides agree with TRBD2. V lost 3 bases and J lost 4; bases outside the gene matches: 15. Looked up from germline, CDR1 is MNHNS and CDR2 is SASEGT. There are 19 residues in the CDR3. The CDR3 sequence: CASSETPWASGSHYNEQFF. DNA for the CDR3: TGTGCCAGCAGTGAGACACCTTGGGCTAGCGGGAGCCATTACAATGAGCAGTTCTTC.

In regard to this clonotype: A junction boundary mismatches the germline segment, possibly from a read error. The chain joins TRBV19 to TRBJ2-2, with D perhaps TRBD2 (5 bases). CDR3 length equals 12 residues. The germline CDR1 and CDR2 sequences are LNHDA and SQIVND (reference sequence). CDR3 DNA: TGTGCCAGTAGGAAGCGGTCCGGTGAGCTGTTTTTT. It is translated as CASRKRSGELFF.

This rearrangement joins TRBV19 to TRBJ1-5; possible D gene TRBD1, 5 bases. Germline-derived CDR1 and CDR2 are LNHDA and SQIVND (reference sequence). The CDR3 is 12 residues long. V lost 6 bases, J lost 3 bases, and 6 bases lay in between. The CDR3 spells CASRQVNQPQHF. In DNA form, the CDR3 reads TGTGCCAGTAGACAGGTCAATCAGCCCCAGCATTTT. Supplemented by reference TRBV19 and TRBJ1-5, the full variable domain reads DGGITQSPKYLFRKEGQNVTLSCEQNLNHDAMYWYRQDPGQGLRLIYYSQIVNDFQKGDIAEGYSVSREKKESFPLTVTSAQKNPTAFYLCASRQVNQPQHFGDGTRLSIL.

The table lists this clonotype with many counts. V gene TRBV3-1 combines with J gene TRBJ2-7, with D possibly TRBD1 on 6 matching bases. Trimming removed 5 bases at V and 1 base at J, with 18 bases between. Germline V CDR1 and CDR2: LGHDT, YNNKEL (reference sequence). The CDR3 totals 16 residues. CDR3 amino acids: CASSSEGGGLSYEQYF. CDR3 nucleotide sequence: TGTGCCAGCAGCAGCGAGGGTGGGGGCCTGTCCTACGAGCAGTACTTC.

The count of this clonotype is one. One end of the junction varies from germline; a read error may be responsible. CDR3 sequence reads: CASSQGGEGRIF. In DNA form, the CDR3 reads TGTGCCAGCAGCCAAGGGGGCGAGGGGCGCATCTTC. V gene TRBV3-1 combines with J gene TRBJ2-1, with D perhaps given as TRBD1 or TRBD2 (5 bases each). The CDR3 length is 12 residues. Germline-derived CDR1 and CDR2 are LGHDT and YNNKEL (reference sequence).

This clonotype was counted only a few times. The rearrangement uses TRBV20-1 and TRBJ2-7, with D hard to call. The CDR3 is made up of 14 amino acids. Trimming removed 2 bases from V and 3 bases from J, with 14 bases in between. Germline CDR1 reads DFQATT; CDR2 reads SNEGSKA (reference sequence). DNA of the CDR3: TGCAGTGCTAGATTTCACAGCGACCGCTACGAGCAGTACTTC. Translating gives CSARFHSDRYEQYF.